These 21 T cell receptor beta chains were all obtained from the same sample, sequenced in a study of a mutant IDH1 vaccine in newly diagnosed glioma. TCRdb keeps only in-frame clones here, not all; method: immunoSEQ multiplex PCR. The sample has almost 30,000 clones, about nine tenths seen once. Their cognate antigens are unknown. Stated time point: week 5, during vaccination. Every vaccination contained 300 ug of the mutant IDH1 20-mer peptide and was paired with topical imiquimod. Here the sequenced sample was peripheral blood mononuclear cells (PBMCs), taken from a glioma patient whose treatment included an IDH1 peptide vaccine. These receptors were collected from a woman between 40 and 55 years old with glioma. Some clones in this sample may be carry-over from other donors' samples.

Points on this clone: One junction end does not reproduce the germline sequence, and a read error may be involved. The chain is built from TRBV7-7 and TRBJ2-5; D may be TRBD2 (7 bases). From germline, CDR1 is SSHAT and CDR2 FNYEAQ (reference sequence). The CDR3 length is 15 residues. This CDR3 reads CASSFVRGPGETQYF. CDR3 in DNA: TGTGCTAGCAGCTTTGTGCGGGGGCCGGGAGAGACCCAGTACTTC.

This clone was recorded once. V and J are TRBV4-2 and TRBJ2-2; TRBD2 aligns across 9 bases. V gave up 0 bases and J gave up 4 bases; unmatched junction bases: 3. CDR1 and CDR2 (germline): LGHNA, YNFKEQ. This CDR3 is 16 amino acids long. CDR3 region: CASSQEWTSVTGELFF. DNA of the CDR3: TGTGCCAGCAGCCAAGAGTGGACTAGCGTCACCGGGGAGCTGTTTTTT.

The CDR3 bases are TGTGCCAGCAGCGCGGGTGGAGATACGCAGTATTTT. This translates into CASSAGGDTQYF. The chain links TRBV9 to TRBJ2-3; D unclear. Per germline, CDR1 SGDLS and CDR2 YYNGEE. V lost 3 bases to trimming and J lost 5 bases, with 7 bases between them. This CDR3 has 12 amino acids.

The CDR3 nucleotides are TGCGCCAGCAGCTTGGGTAGCGGGCAGTTCTTC. Translating it yields CASSLGSGQFF. The chain uses TRBV4-1 and TRBJ2-1, with D tentatively TRBD2 (6 bases). CDR1 is MGHRA, CDR2 YSYEKL, per germline. The CDR3 covers 11 residues. V lost 5 bases and J 12 bases, leaving 11 bases between the germline ends.

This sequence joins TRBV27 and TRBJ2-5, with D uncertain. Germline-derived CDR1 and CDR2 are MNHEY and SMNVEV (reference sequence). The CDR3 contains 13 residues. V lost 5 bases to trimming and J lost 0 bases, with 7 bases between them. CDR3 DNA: TGTGCCAGCAGTACCCAATACCAAGAGACCCAGTACTTC. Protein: CASSTQYQETQYF.

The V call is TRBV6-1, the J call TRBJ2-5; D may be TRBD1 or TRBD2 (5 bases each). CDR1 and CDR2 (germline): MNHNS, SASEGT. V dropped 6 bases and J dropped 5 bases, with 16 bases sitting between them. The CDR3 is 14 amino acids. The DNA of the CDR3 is TGTGCCAGCAGCACAGGAGAATGGGGGGAGACCCAGTACTTC. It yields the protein CASSTGEWGETQYF.

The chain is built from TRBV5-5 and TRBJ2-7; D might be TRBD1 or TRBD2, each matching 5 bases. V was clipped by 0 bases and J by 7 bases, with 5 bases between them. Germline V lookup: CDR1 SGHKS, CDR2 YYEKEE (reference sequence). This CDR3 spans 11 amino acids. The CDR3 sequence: CASSLGGEQYF. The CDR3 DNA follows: TGTGCCAGCAGCTTGGGGGGGGAGCAGTACTTC.

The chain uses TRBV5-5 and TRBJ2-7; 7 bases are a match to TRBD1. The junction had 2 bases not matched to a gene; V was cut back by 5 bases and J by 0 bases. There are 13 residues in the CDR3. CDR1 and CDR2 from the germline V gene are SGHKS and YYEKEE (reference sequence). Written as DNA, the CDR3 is TGTGCCAGCAGAAGGGACAGCTCCTACGAGCAGTACTTC. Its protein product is CASRRDSSYEQYF.

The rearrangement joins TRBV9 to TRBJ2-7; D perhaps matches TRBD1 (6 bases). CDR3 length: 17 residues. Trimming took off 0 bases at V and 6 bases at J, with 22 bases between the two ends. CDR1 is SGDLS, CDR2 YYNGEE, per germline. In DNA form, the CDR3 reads TGTGCCAGCAGCGTAGAGTCGACGGACGCCCAGGGGTCCGAGCAGTACTTC. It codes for CASSVESTDAQGSEQYF.

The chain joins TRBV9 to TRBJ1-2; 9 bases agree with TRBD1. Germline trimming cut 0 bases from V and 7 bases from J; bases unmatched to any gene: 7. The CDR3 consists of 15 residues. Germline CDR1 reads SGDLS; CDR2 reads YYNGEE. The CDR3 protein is CASSVGDRGGSGYTF. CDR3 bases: TGTGCCAGCAGCGTAGGTGACAGGGGGGGAAGTGGCTACACCTTC.

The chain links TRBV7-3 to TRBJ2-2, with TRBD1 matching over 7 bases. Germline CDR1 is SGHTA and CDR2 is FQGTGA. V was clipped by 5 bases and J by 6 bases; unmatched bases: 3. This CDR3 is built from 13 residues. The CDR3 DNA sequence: TGTGCCAGCAGCCGAGACAGGGCCGGGGAGCTGTTTTTT. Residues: CASSRDRAGELFF.

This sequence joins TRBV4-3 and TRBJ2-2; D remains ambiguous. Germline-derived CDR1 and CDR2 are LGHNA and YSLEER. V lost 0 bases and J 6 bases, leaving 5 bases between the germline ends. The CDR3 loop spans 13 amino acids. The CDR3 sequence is CASSQDGAGELFF. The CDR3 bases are TGCGCCAGCAGCCAAGATGGGGCCGGGGAGCTGTTTTTT.

As DNA, the CDR3 is TGCGCCAGCAGCTTAGCCGGGGCGGAGGGGACCCAGTACTTC. Protein: CASSLAGAEGTQYF. The rearrangement joins TRBV5-1 to TRBJ2-5, with D perhaps TRBD2 (6 bases). The V and J ends lost 2 bases and 7 bases respectively, with 15 bases between them. The CDR3 spans 14 residues. Germline V gives CDR1 SGHRS, CDR2 YFSETQ. Combining the CDR3 with reference TRBV5-1 and TRBJ2-5 gives the whole variable domain KAGVTQTPRYLIKTRGQQVTLSCSPISGHRSVSWYQQTPGQGLQFLFEYFSETQRNKGNFPGRFSGRQFSNSRSEMNVSTLELGDSALYLCASSLAGAEGTQYFGPGTRLLVL.

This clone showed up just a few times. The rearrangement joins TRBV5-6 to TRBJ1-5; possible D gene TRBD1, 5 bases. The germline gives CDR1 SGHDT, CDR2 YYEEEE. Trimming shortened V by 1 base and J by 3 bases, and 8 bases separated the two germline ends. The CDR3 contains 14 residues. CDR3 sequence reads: CASSLLGLNQPQHF. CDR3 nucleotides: TGTGCCAGCAGCTTGTTGGGGCTCAATCAGCCCCAGCATTTT.

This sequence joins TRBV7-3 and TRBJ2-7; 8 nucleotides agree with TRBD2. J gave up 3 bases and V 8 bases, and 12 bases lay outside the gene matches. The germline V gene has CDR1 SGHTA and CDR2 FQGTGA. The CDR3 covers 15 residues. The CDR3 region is CASARGGGGVYEQYF. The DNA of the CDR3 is TGTGCCAGCGCCCGGGGGGGCGGGGGAGTCTACGAGCAGTACTTC.

The CDR3 coding sequence is TGTGCTAGTGGTTTGTGGCTGGGAGGGGTCTCTGGAAACACCATATATTTT. Translated: CASGLWLGGVSGNTIYF. This rearrangement joins TRBV12-5 to TRBJ1-3; D possibly corresponds to TRBD1 (5 bases). The ends were cut back, 2 bases at V and 0 bases at J, with 14 bases in the middle. Looked up from germline, CDR1 is LGHNT and CDR2 is FRNRAP. The CDR3 runs 17 residues.

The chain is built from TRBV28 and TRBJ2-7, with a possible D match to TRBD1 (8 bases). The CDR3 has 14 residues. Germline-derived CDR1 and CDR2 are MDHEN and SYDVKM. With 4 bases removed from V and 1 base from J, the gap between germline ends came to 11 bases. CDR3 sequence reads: CASSYRGGSYEQYF. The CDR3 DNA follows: TGTGCCAGCAGTTACAGGGGGGGGTCCTACGAGCAGTACTTC.

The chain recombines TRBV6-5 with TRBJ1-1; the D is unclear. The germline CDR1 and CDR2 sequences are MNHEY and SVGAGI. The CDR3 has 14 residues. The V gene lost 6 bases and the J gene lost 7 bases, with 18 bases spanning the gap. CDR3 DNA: TGTGCCAGCAGATCAACTGGGGTTCCGGGTGAAGCTTTCTTT. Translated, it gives CASRSTGVPGEAFF.

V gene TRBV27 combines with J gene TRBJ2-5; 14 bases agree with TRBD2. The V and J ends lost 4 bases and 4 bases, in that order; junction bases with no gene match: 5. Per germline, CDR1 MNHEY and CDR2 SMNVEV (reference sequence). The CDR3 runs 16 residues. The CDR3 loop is CASSSPGTSGGETQYF. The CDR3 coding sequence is TGTGCCAGCAGTTCTCCGGGGACTAGCGGGGGAGAGACCCAGTACTTC.

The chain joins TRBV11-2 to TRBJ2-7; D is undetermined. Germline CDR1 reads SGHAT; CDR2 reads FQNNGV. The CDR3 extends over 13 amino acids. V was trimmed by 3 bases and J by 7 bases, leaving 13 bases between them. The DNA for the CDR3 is TGTGCCAGCAGCTTGTCCCAAGTAGGGGAGCAGTACTTC. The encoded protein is CASSLSQVGEQYF.

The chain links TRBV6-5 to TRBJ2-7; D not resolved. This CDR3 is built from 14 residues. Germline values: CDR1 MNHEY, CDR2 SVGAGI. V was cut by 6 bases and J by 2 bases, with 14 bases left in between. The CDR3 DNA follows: TGTGCCAGCAGCACCCGAAGCCGGGCCTACGAGCAGTACTTC. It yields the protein CASSTRSRAYEQYF.